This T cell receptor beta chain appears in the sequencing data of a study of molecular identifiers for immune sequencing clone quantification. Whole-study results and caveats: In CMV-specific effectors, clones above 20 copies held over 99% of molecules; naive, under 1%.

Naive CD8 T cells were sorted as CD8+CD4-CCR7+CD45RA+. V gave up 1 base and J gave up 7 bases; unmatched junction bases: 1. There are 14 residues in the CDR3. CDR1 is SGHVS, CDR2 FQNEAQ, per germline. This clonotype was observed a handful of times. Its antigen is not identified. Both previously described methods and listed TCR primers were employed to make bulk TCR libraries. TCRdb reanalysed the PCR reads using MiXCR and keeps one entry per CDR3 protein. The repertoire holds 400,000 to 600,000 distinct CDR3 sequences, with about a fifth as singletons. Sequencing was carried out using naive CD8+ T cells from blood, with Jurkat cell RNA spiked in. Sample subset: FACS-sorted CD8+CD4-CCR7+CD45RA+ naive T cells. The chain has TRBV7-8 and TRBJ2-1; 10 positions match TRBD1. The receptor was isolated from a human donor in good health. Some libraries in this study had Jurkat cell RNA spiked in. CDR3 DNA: TGTGCCAGCAGCTTAGGGGGACAGGGGAATGAGCAGTTCTTC. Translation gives CASSLGGQGNEQFF.